There are many counts of the clone carrying this T cell receptor beta chain. Its specificity is not known. A universal primer site arose from template switching, and cDNA bore unique molecular identifiers. Each CDR3 protein is one row after TCRdb ran MiXCR on the 5' RACE reads. The sample carries approximately 680,000 distinct CDR3 sequences, just over 7% recorded once. Germline loops: CDR1 DFQATT, CDR2 SNEGSKA (reference sequence). Between the trimmed V and J ends, which lost 4 bases and 3 bases, there was a span of 6 bases. CDR3 length: 11 residues. The entry originates in a study of identical twins. The study's findings and limits: Fewer insertions marked abundant cord blood beta clonotypes; young adult naive trended weakly, memory not at all. Zero-insertion findings could be partly confounded by invariant cells (MAIT and iNKT cells).

In addition, the sample was reused for a study of yellow fever vaccine responses in identical twins.

The sequence was collected from a woman aged 18-30 years in good health. The chain joins TRBV20-1 to TRBJ1-1; the D is unclear. Sequences were obtained from PBMCs. The CDR3 spells CSATLDTEAFF. DNA for the CDR3: TGCAGTGCTACATTAGACACTGAAGCTTTCTTT.